This T cell receptor (beta chain) was obtained from a study of OX40 agonist ivuxolimab in advanced cancers. Study summary: Cancers in dose escalation were hepatocellular, melanoma, renal cell and head and neck. Previous treatment with anti-PD-1, anti-PD-L1 or anti-CTLA-4 therapy was allowed; under 50% had received some.

Libraries were prepared by immunoSEQ multiplex PCR; TCRdb keeps only in-frame clonotypes and omits some of them. Found here are some 60,000 clones, roughly nine tenths of them singletons; the top ten hold around 16%. This clone occurred once. As yet, its antigen is unknown. Points from the study as a whole: Which antigen the expanded peripheral T cells recognized is unknown. In general, CD8+ T cells held more expanded clones than CD4+ did, on average.

The ends were cut back, 5 bases at V and 7 bases at J, with 9 bases in the middle. Germline V gives CDR1 MDHEN, CDR2 SYDVKM. This CDR3 comprises 12 residues. Specimen: CD4+ or CD8+ T cells sorted from blood, collected in a trial of the OX40 agonist ivuxolimab. The source of this sequence is an adult with an advanced solid tumor such as melanoma, head and neck, liver or kidney cancer. The rearrangement uses TRBV28 and TRBJ1-5; no definite D call. The CDR3 bases are TGTGCCAGCAGTCTCGTGATCCAGCCCCAGCATTTT. Translation gives CASSLVIQPQHF.